A selection of T cell receptor beta chains follows, all from one sample in a study of T cell responses to AZD1222 COVID-19 vaccine. Sequencing was performed with immunoSEQ multiplex PCR; in TCRdb, only in-frame clones are kept and a portion is missing. The data show nearly 110,000 clones, around 93% seen once. The material was peripheral blood, obtained 28 days after the second AZD1222 dose. These TCRs come from an adult who received the AZD1222 COVID-19 vaccine. Both conserved end residues are part of each CDR3. A D gene is named only where the DNA matches it firmly. The size entry is marked missing in some rows and otherwise reads once, few, many or a size class.

14,NA,TRBV6-5,TRBJ1-5,NA,CASIGQISNQPQHF,TGTGCCAGCATTGGACAGATTAGCAATCAGCCCCAGCATTTT
17,NA,TRBV18,TRBJ1-6,NA,CASSPTPQTVRNSPLHF,TGTGCCAGCTCGCCTACCCCTCAGACAGTAAGAAATTCACCCCTCCACTTT
14,NA,TRBV7-9,TRBJ2-4,NA,CASSLSWQGDIQYF,TGTGCCAGCAGCTTATCGTGGCAGGGTGACATTCAGTACTTC
15,NA,TRBV2,TRBJ2-2,TRBD2,CASSILAGSTGELFF,TGTGCCAGCTCTATACTAGCGGGAAGCACCGGGGAGCTGTTTTTT
11,few,TRBV27,TRBJ2-1,NA,CASSWGDEQFF,TGTGCCAGCAGTTGGGGGGATGAGCAGTTCTTC
17,NA,TRBV2,TRBJ1-3,NA,CASSVGSGYTGGNTIYF,TGTGCCAGCAGTGTCGGTTCGGGGTACACGGGCGGAAACACCATATATTTT
15,NA,TRBV4-3,TRBJ2-3,NA,CASSQDRTGTDTQYF,TGCGCCAGCAGCCAAGATCGGACAGGCACAGATACGCAGTATTTT
18,NA,TRBV4-1,TRBJ2-5,TRBD2,CASSGRLAGGPIQETQYF,TGCGCCAGCAGCGGCAGACTAGCGGGGGGTCCTATCCAAGAGACCCAGTACTTC
16,NA,TRBV28,TRBJ1-3,NA,CASSPPPGGTGNTIYF,TGTGCCAGCAGCCCCCCGCCAGGAGGTACTGGAAACACCATATATTTT
13,NA,TRBV10-3,TRBJ2-1,TRBD2,CAIRVTSGVEQFF,TGTGCCATCAGGGTGACTAGCGGGGTTGAGCAGTTCTTC
15,NA,TRBV19,TRBJ1-5,TRBD1,CASSTTGVGNQPQHF,TGTGCCAGTAGCACCACAGGGGTCGGCAATCAGCCCCAGCATTTT
14,NA,TRBV27,TRBJ2-2,NA,CASSLTLIAGELFF,TGTGCCAGCAGTTTAACCCTTATCGCCGGGGAGCTGTTTTTT
12,NA,TRBV29-1,TRBJ2-2,TRBD1,CSSRQGTGELFF,TGCAGCTCAAGACAGGGGACCGGGGAGCTGTTTTTT
18,NA,TRBV4-3,TRBJ1-4,TRBD1,CASSQDPAGGQANEKLFF,TGCGCCAGCAGCCAAGATCCGGCCGGCGGACAGGCTAATGAAAAACTGTTTTTT
15,NA,TRBV28,TRBJ2-3,TRBD1,CASSLNTGGTDTQYF,TGTGCCAGCAGTTTAAATACAGGGGGTACAGATACGCAGTATTTT
14,NA,TRBV15,TRBJ2-2,NA,CATSRLGPTGELFF,TGTGCCACCAGCAGACTGGGACCCACCGGGGAGCTGTTTTTT
14,NA,TRBV30,TRBJ1-6,NA,CAWSVSDSVPPLHF,NA
13,once,TRBV4-3,TRBJ2-7,NA,CASSQELGYEQYF,TGCGCCAGCAGCCAAGAGCTGGGTTACGAGCAGTACTTC
14,NA,TRBV11-2,TRBJ1-4,TRBD1,CASSRDRGNEKLFF,TGTGCCAGCAGCCGGGACAGAGGGAATGAAAAACTGTTTTTT
14,NA,TRBV5-1,TRBJ1-1,TRBD1,CASSGDRSPLEAFF,TGCGCCAGCAGCGGGGACAGGAGTCCCCTTGAAGCTTTCTTT
14,NA,TRBV12-5,TRBJ1-1,NA,CASGFLGKTAEAFF,TGTGCTAGTGGTTTTTTGGGAAAAACCGCTGAAGCTTTCTTT
15,NA,TRBV19,TRBJ1-3,NA,CASSWSSSSGNTIYF,TGTGCCAGTAGTTGGTCCTCGAGCTCTGGAAACACCATATATTTT
13,NA,TRBV12-3/TRBV12-4,TRBJ1-1,NA,CASSLRLNTEAFF,TGTGCCAGCAGTTTACGGCTTAACACTGAAGCTTTCTTT
15,NA,TRBV7-9,TRBJ2-1,TRBD2,CASSPTSGGYNEQFF,TGTGCCAGCAGCCCTACTAGCGGGGGGTACAATGAGCAGTTCTTC
17,NA,TRBV30,TRBJ1-5,TRBD1,CAWSGPSGQGLRGPQHF,TGTGCCTGGAGTGGCCCCTCGGGACAGGGGTTAAGAGGGCCCCAGCATTTT
14,NA,TRBV5-6,TRBJ2-5,NA,CASSFPDSQETQYF,TGTGCCAGCAGCTTCCCCGACAGTCAAGAGACCCAGTACTTC
15,few,TRBV25-1,TRBJ2-5,TRBD1,CASSVQGVGQETQYF,TGTGCCAGCAGTGTACAGGGGGTTGGGCAAGAGACCCAGTACTTC
16,NA,TRBV5-1,TRBJ2-3,TRBD2,CASSLIAGAKTDTQYF,TGCGCCAGCAGCTTAATAGCGGGGGCTAAAACAGATACGCAGTATTTT
12,NA,TRBV2,TRBJ2-3,NA,CASRIGTDTQYF,TGTGCCAGCAGAATTGGTACAGATACGCAGTATTTT
13,NA,TRBV4-1,TRBJ1-1,NA,CASSQAGVTEAFF,TGCGCCAGCAGCCAAGCCGGAGTGACTGAAGCTTTCTTT
14,NA,TRBV5-4,TRBJ1-5,TRBD1,CASSFGTDNQPQHF,TGTGCCAGCAGCTTCGGGACAGACAATCAGCCCCAGCATTTT
14,NA,TRBV18,TRBJ1-6,NA,CASSPGLLNSPLHF,TGTGCCAGCTCACCGGGCCTGCTGAATTCACCCCTCCACTTT
16,NA,TRBV7-8,TRBJ2-7,TRBD2,CASSPTPGLAAWGQYF,TGTGCCAGCAGCCCAACTCCTGGACTAGCGGCCTGGGGGCAGTACTTC
14,NA,TRBV28,TRBJ2-7,NA,CASSLEGVGYEQYF,TGTGCCAGCAGTTTGGAGGGGGTTGGCTACGAGCAGTACTTC